Sequencing of this T cell receptor beta chain was carried out in a study of blood T cell repertoires in COVID-19. Study at large: PBMCs, B-cell-depleted T cells, or T cells were the source of the cDNA or gDNA that made up the material.

Original processing methods: Cell counts per sample came from amplifying reference gene primers. Assay: immunoSEQ multiplex PCR; the TCRdb copy retains only in-frame clones and omits some. V and J calls plus clone size are reproduced from that table; the DNA served to infer D and trimming. The sample gives under 200,000 clones, roughly 87% of which show up once; 5.5% to 8.5% is in the top ten. The germline gives CDR1 SNHLY, CDR2 FYNNEI. The V end was cut by 5 bases, the J end by 3 bases, with 14 bases between. The CDR3 extends over 14 amino acids. Assignment of participants to cohorts was predicated upon participant-reported clinical history.

This sequence originates from a woman between 45 and 60 years old who had recovered from COVID-19. J is TRBJ2-7 and V is TRBV2; TRBD1 is a possible D gene (5 bases). The sequenced sample consisted of PBMCs or T cells enriched from blood (not recorded which). The CDR3 region is CASSTGRLSYEQYF. The CDR3, as DNA: TGTGCCAGCAGTACAGGCAGGCTAAGCTACGAGCAGTACTTC.